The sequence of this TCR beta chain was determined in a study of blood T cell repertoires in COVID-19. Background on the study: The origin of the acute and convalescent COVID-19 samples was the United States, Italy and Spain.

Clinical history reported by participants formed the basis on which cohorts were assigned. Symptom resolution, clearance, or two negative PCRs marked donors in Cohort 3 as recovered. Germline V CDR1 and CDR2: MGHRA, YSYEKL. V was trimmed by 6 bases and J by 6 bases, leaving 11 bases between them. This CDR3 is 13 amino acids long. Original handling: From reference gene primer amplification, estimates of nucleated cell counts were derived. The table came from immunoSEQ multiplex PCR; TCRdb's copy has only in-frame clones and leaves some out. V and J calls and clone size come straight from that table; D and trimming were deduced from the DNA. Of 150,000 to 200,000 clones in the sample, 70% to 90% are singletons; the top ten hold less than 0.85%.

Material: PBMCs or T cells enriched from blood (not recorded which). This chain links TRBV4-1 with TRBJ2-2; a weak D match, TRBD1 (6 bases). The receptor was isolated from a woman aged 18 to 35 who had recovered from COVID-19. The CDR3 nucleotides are TGCGCCAGCAGACATACAGGGTCCGGGGAGCTGTTTTTT. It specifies CASRHTGSGELFF.